This TCR beta chain is drawn from a study of radiation and T cells in renal cell carcinoma. Background on the study: Nephrectomy followed 15 Gy stereotactic body radiation by 4 weeks.

Trimming at V came to 1 base and at J to 6 bases, leaving 5 bases not matched to a gene. Per germline, CDR1 SGHTA and CDR2 FQGNSA. The CDR3 loop spans 16 amino acids. The repertoire was sequenced with immunoSEQ multiplex PCR; TCRdb's copy has only in-frame clones and lacks some. Of some 150,000 clones detected, roughly 80% appear once; the ten largest clones hold under 25%. The time point: baseline pretreatment blood. Stated treatment: 15 Gy SBRT to primary tumor, nephrectomy 4 weeks later. The tumor was a clear cell renal cell carcinoma. The chain couples TRBV7-2 to TRBJ2-2; the match to TRBD2 covers 10 bases. The sequencing here drew on blood, taken from a patient whose treatment included radiotherapy and nephrectomy. The receptor was derived from a woman aged 45-65 years with renal cell carcinoma. The CDR3 loop is CASSLVSGGAAGELFF. CDR3 DNA: TGTGCCAGCAGCTTAGTCAGCGGGGGGGCCGCCGGGGAGCTGTTTTTT.